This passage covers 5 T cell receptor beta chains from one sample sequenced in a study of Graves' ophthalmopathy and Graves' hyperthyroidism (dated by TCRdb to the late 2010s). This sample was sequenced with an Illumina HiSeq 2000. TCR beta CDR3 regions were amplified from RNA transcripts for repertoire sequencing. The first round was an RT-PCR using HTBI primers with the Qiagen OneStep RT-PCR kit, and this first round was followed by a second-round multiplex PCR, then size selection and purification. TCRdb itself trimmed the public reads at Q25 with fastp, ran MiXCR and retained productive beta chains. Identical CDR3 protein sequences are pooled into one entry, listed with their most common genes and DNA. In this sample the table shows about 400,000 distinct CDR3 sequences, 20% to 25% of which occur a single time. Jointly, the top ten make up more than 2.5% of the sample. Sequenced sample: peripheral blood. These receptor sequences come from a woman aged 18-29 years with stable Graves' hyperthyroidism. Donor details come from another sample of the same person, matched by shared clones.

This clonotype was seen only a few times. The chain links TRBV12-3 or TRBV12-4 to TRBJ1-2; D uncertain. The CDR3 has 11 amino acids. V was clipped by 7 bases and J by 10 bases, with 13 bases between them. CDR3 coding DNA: TGTGCCAGCACCCGGTGGGGAGACTACACCTTC. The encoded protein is CASTRWGDYTF.

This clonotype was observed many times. CDR3 in DNA: TGTGCCATCAGTGCCGGGAGCTCTGGAAACACCATATATTTT. This translates into CAISAGSSGNTIYF. V and J are TRBV10-3 and TRBJ1-3; unclear D gene. The germline CDR1 and CDR2 sequences are ENHRY and SYGVKD. This CDR3 comprises 14 residues. The germline V and J ends were trimmed by 4 bases and 0 bases, with 7 bases remaining between them.

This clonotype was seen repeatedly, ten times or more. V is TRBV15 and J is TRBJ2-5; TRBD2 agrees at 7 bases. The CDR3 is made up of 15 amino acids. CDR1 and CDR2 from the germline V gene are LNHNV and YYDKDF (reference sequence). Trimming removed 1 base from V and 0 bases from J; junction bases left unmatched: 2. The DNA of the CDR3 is TGTGCCACCAGCAGAGCTACTAGCGACCAAGAGACCCAGTACTTC. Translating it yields CATSRATSDQETQYF. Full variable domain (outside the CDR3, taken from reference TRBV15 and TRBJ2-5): DAMVIQNPRYQVTQFGKPVTLSCSQTLNHNVMYWYQQKSSQAPKLLFHYYDKDFNNEADTPDNFQSRRPNTSFCFLDIRSPGLGDTAMYLCATSRATSDQETQYFGPGTRLLVL.

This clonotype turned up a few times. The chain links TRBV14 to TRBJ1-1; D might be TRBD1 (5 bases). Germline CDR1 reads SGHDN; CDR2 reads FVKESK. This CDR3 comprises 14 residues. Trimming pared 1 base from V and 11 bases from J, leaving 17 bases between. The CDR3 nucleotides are TGTGCCAGCAGCCAAGGGGGAGGGGCTTTCTGGGCTTTCTTT. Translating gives CASSQGGGAFWAFF.

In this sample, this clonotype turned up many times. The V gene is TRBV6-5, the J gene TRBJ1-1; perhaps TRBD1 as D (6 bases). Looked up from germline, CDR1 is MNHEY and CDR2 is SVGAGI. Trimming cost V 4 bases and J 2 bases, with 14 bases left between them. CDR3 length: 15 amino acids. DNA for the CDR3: TGTGCCAGCAGTTTAACAGAGGGGGGAAACACTGAAGCTTTCTTT. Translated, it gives CASSLTEGGNTEAFF.